Presented here are 24 T cell receptor beta chains from one specimen sequenced in a study of OX40 agonist ivuxolimab in advanced cancers. Only in-frame clones appear in the TCRdb table, and some are missing; sequencing was by immunoSEQ multiplex PCR. The sample has approximately 69,000 clones; about 90% are singletons. Sequenced material: CD4+ or CD8+ T cells sorted from blood, taken in a trial of the OX40 agonist ivuxolimab. These receptors were collected from an adult with an advanced solid tumor such as melanoma, head and neck, liver or kidney cancer.

The rearrangement links TRBV11-3 to TRBJ2-1; D remains unclear. V gave up 1 base and J gave up 9 bases, with 7 bases separating them. Germline values: CDR1 SGHNT, CDR2 YENEEA. The CDR3 is made up of 12 amino acids. DNA of the CDR3: TGTGCCAGCAGCTTAGTAAGGTCTGAGCAGTTCTTC. This sequence encodes CASSLVRSEQFF.

The chain combines TRBV27 with TRBJ2-5; 7 bases agree with TRBD1. This CDR3 region has 12 residues. Germline CDR1 MNHEY, CDR2 SMNVEV (reference sequence). The V segment lost 5 bases and the J segment 7 bases; nucleotides outside the gene matches: 4. In nucleotides, the CDR3 is TGTGCCAGCAGTCCAACAGGGGCGACCCAGTACTTC. This encodes CASSPTGATQYF.

In its sample, this clone was seen once. The genes are TRBV18 and TRBJ2-3, with D unresolved. The germline gives CDR1 KGHSH, CDR2 LQKENI. Between the trimmed V and J ends, which lost 3 bases and 6 bases, there was a span of 13 bases. CDR3 length: 14 amino acids. The CDR3 sequence is CASSPQRWLDTQYF. As DNA, the CDR3 is TGTGCCAGCTCACCCCAGAGGTGGTTGGATACGCAGTATTTT. The variable domain in full, completed from reference TRBV18 and TRBJ2-3, reads NAGVMQNPRHLVRRRGQEARLRCSPMKGHSHVYWYRQLPEEGLKFMVYLQKENIIDESGMPKERFSAEFPKEGPSILRIQQVVRGDSAAYFCASSPQRWLDTQYFGPGTRLTVL.

The V and J genes are TRBV5-1 and TRBJ2-7, with TRBD2 identical over 11 bases. Germline V CDR1 and CDR2: SGHRS, YFSETQ. CDR3 size: 16 residues. V was clipped by 6 bases and J by 4 bases; unmatched bases: 12. CDR3 protein: CASKGLAGGPGYEQYF. The CDR3 coding sequence is TGCGCCAGCAAGGGATTAGCGGGAGGGCCGGGGTACGAGCAGTACTTC.

The chain is built from TRBV7-9 and TRBJ1-3, with TRBD1 as a possible D gene (5 bases). Germline V gene sequence: CDR1 SEHNR, CDR2 FQNEAQ (reference sequence). Trimming removed 2 bases from V and 4 bases from J, with 6 bases in between. CDR3 length equals 13 residues. The CDR3 region has the DNA TGTGCCAGCAGCTTATCAGGGGGAAACACCATATATTTT. It yields the protein CASSLSGGNTIYF.

This chain's CDR3 is CASSQGLRTGRGETQYF. The CDR3 nucleotides read TGTGCCAGCAGCCAAGGCCTTAGGACAGGGAGAGGAGAGACCCAGTACTTC. The chain carries TRBV14 and TRBJ2-5; 8 nucleotides align to TRBD1. The CDR3 has 17 amino acids. The germline V gene has CDR1 SGHDN and CDR2 FVKESK. V lost 1 base and J lost 4; bases outside the gene matches: 11.

The V gene is TRBV19, the J gene TRBJ2-2; 7 bases line up with TRBD2. V shed 5 bases, J shed 1 base, and the junction held 7 bases outside the gene matches. The CDR3 spans 16 residues. Germline CDR1 and CDR2: LNHDA and SQIVND (reference sequence). The CDR3 region is CASSLRERGNTGELFF. Here the CDR3 DNA reads TGTGCCAGTAGTCTCCGGGAGCGGGGGAACACCGGGGAGCTGTTTTTT.

This chain joins TRBV7-9 and TRBJ2-3; a possible D gene is TRBD1 (6 bases). The CDR3 runs to 14 residues. Germline CDR1 is SEHNR and CDR2 is FQNEAQ (reference sequence). Trimming stripped 5 bases from V and 4 bases from J, with 13 bases between. In DNA, the CDR3 is TGTGCCAGCAGCCCTGGACAGTTTTCAGATACGCAGTATTTT. This encodes CASSPGQFSDTQYF.

This clone showed up just once. The V gene is TRBV6-5, the J gene TRBJ1-3; no clear D. The CDR3 sequence is 14 residues long. Per the germline V gene, CDR1 is MNHEY and CDR2 is SVGAGI. V was trimmed by 5 bases and J by 0 bases, leaving 8 bases between them. In DNA, the CDR3 is TGTGCCAGCAGTCCTACTTCCTCTGGAAACACCATATATTTT. This gives the protein CASSPTSSGNTIYF.

The V and J genes are TRBV6-6 and TRBJ2-7, with a possible D match to TRBD1 (5 bases). The CDR3 runs to 14 residues. Germline V gene lookup returns CDR1 MNHNY and CDR2 SVGAGI (reference sequence). Trimming took off 3 bases at V and 7 bases at J, with 16 bases between the two ends. CDR3 region: CASSYMQGSREQYF. CDR3 bases: TGTGCCAGCAGTTATATGCAGGGCTCGAGGGAGCAGTACTTC.

CDR3 sequence: CASRGRDRVTSGANVLTF. Written as DNA, the CDR3 is TGTGCCAGCCGGGGGCGGGACAGGGTAACCTCAGGGGCCAACGTCCTGACTTTC. J is TRBJ2-6 and V is TRBV9; TRBD1 aligns across 9 bases. Per the germline V gene, CDR1 is SGDLS and CDR2 is YYNGEE. CDR3 length: 18 amino acids. Losses at the gene ends were 7 bases for V and 4 bases for J; bases not matched to a gene: 15.

The rearrangement links TRBV7-2 to TRBJ1-1; D is ambiguous. The CDR3 consists of 14 residues. V was shortened by 3 bases and J by 4 bases, with 12 bases between the two germline ends. Germline V gene lookup returns CDR1 SGHTA and CDR2 FQGNSA. CDR3 residues: CASSFQTRLTEAFF. In DNA, the CDR3 is TGTGCCAGCAGCTTTCAAACCCGCCTCACTGAAGCTTTCTTT.

This clone was counted a single time. The rearrangement links TRBV11-1 to TRBJ2-4; D unresolved. There are 16 residues in the CDR3. The germline V gene has CDR1 SGHAT and CDR2 FQDESV (reference sequence). Trimming removed 5 bases from V and 0 bases from J, with 14 bases in between. In nucleotides, the CDR3 is TGTGCCAGCAGCCGTAAACCGGGTCTAGCCAAAAACATTCAGTACTTC. Protein sequence: CASSRKPGLAKNIQYF.

This clone is a singleton in its sample. The chain employs TRBV6-1 and TRBJ2-1; 13 bases are a match to TRBD2. CDR1 MNHNS and CDR2 SASEGT come from the germline V gene. The CDR3 length is 16 residues. J gave up 8 bases and V 3 bases, and 7 bases lay outside the gene matches. Here the CDR3 reads CASSDQGTSGNYEQFF. The DNA for the CDR3 is TGTGCCAGCAGTGACCAGGGGACTAGCGGGAATTATGAGCAGTTCTTC.

This clone was seen once. The CDR3 is CASSRQGHFYEQYF. Here the CDR3 DNA reads TGTGCCAGTAGTAGACAGGGTCACTTCTACGAGCAGTACTTC. J is TRBJ2-7 and V is TRBV19; 7 bases line up with TRBD1. CDR1 and CDR2 from the germline V gene are LNHDA and SQIVND (reference sequence). The trim removed 4 bases at V and 3 bases at J, leaving 6 bases unmatched. This CDR3 region has 14 residues.

V and J are TRBV15 and TRBJ2-1, with unresolved D. V was shortened by 4 bases and J by 5 bases, with 6 bases between the two germline ends. Germline V gives CDR1 LNHNV, CDR2 YYDKDF (reference sequence). The CDR3 has 12 amino acids. The CDR3 spells CATSIGDNEQFF. Written as DNA, the CDR3 is TGTGCCACCAGCATAGGTGACAATGAGCAGTTCTTC.

The count of this clone is one. The V gene is TRBV20-1, the J gene TRBJ2-7; no clear D gene. Germline V gene sequence: CDR1 DFQATT, CDR2 SNEGSKA (reference sequence). The CDR3 contains 11 residues. Trimming shortened V by 6 bases and J by 3 bases, and 9 bases separated the two germline ends. Here the CDR3 reads CSAFDNYEQYF. The DNA of the CDR3 is TGCAGTGCCTTCGACAACTACGAGCAGTACTTC.

This clone has just one count. This chain joins TRBV7-9 and TRBJ2-1, with 12 bases that match TRBD2. Germline CDR1 and CDR2: SEHNR and FQNEAQ (reference sequence). The CDR3 extends over 13 amino acids. V dropped 11 bases and J dropped 7; count of bases not matched to a gene: 6. CDR3 amino acids: CAVTSGSWNEQFF. The CDR3 bases are TGTGCCGTGACTAGCGGGAGTTGGAATGAGCAGTTCTTC.

This sequence joins TRBV2 and TRBJ2-1, with D possibly being TRBD2 (6 bases). The V gene's germline CDR1 is SNHLY and CDR2 FYNNEI. V lost 2 bases, J lost 9 bases, and 14 bases lay in between. The CDR3 runs to 14 residues. Here the CDR3 reads CASSESLGRGEQFF. The CDR3 region has the DNA TGTGCCAGCAGTGAAAGTTTGGGGCGGGGTGAGCAGTTCTTC.

This chain uses TRBV4-3 with TRBJ1-4, with D tentatively TRBD1 (5 bases). Germline V lookup: CDR1 LGHNA, CDR2 YSLEER. V gave up 4 bases and J gave up 8 bases, with 14 bases separating them. This CDR3 is 14 amino acids long. CDR3 sequence (DNA): TGCGCCAGCAGCCGAGATATAGAGGGGGAAAAACTGTTTTTT. This codes for CASSRDIEGEKLFF.

This clone was observed a few times. The gene calls are TRBV28 and TRBJ2-7; 11 positions agree with TRBD1. CDR3 length: 16 amino acids. CDR1 is MDHEN and CDR2 is SYDVKM in the germline V gene. The V segment lost 6 bases and the J segment 2 bases; nucleotides outside the gene matches: 9. CDR3 amino acids: CASRTPGQGGPYEQYF. For the CDR3, the DNA is TGTGCCAGCAGAACACCGGGACAGGGGGGCCCCTACGAGCAGTACTTC.

The chain employs TRBV7-8 and TRBJ1-3; D is possibly TRBD1 (6 bases). The CDR3 spans 16 residues. The V and J ends lost 6 bases and 4 bases respectively, with 19 bases between them. Germline CDR1 and CDR2: SGHVS and FQNEAQ. The DNA of the CDR3 is TGTGCCAGCAGTAACGACAGGTCGGGACGGGGAAACACCATATATTTT. Amino acids: CASSNDRSGRGNTIYF.

The chain couples TRBV2 to TRBJ2-3; 7 bases fit TRBD1. CDR1 is SNHLY and CDR2 is FYNNEI in the germline V gene. Trimming removed 5 bases from V and 6 bases from J; junction bases left unmatched: 11. This CDR3 spans 15 amino acids. The CDR3, as DNA: TGTGCCAGCAGTAACGGGACAGTTCTATCTGATACGCAGTATTTT. This encodes CASSNGTVLSDTQYF.

This rearrangement joins TRBV25-1 to TRBJ1-2; no definite D call. Germline V gene lookup returns CDR1 MGHDK and CDR2 SYGVNS. Trimming took off 7 bases at V and 2 bases at J, with 20 bases between the two ends. CDR3 size: 16 residues. The CDR3: CASTPVKGRSNYGYTF. The CDR3 DNA reads as TGTGCCAGCACCCCAGTGAAGGGCCGTTCCAACTATGGCTACACCTTC.